This T cell receptor beta chain derives from a study of T-cell reconstitution after alpha-beta-depleted transplantation in children. Worth noting for this clonotype: What it binds is not known.

Notes on the study in general: Several hundred expanded graft clones reportedly supplied alpha-beta T cells about two months after transplant.

TCRbeta library construction was performed incorporating unique molecular identifiers. TCRdb re-called the PCR reads through MiXCR, storing one row per CDR3 protein. The sample has around 130,000 distinct CDR3 sequences, 8.5% to 10% seen once. The CDR3 has 14 amino acids. Trimming pared 2 bases from V and 6 bases from J, leaving 11 bases between. Germline CDR1 is KGHSH and CDR2 is LQKENI. This chain uses TRBV18 with TRBJ2-4, with D uncertain. This material consisted of PBMCs, mostly from graft donor cells, taken 180 days after TCRalphabeta/CD19-depleted stem cell transplant. The TCR comes from a girl under two years old who had a stem cell transplant for combined immunodeficiency, so the T cells may come from the graft donor. CDR3 coding DNA: TGTGCCAGCTCACCAGTGGAAGGCCCAAACATTCAGTACTTC. The encoded protein is CASSPVEGPNIQYF.